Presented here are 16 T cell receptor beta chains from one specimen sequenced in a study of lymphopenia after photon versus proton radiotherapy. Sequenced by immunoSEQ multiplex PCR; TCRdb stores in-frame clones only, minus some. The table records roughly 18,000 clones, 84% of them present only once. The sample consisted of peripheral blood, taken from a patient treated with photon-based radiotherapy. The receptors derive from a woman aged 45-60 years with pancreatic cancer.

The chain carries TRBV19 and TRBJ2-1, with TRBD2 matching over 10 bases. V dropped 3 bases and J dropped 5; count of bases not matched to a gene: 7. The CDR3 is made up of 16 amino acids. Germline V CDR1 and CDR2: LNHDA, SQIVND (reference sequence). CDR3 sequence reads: CASSMNRAGGHNEQFF. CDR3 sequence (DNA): TGTGCCAGTAGTATGAATCGAGCGGGAGGGCACAATGAGCAGTTCTTC.

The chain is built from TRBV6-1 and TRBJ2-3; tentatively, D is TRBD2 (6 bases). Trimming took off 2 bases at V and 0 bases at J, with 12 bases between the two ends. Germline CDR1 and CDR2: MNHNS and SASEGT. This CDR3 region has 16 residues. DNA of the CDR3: TGTGCCAGCAGTGAACCCATAGCGGTTAGCACAGATACGCAGTATTTT. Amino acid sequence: CASSEPIAVSTDTQYF.

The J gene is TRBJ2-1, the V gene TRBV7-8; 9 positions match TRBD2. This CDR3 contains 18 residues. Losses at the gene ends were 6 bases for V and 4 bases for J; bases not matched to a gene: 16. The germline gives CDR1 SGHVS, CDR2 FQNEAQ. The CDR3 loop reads CASRPGHRASGIYNEQFF. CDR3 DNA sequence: TGTGCCAGCAGGCCGGGACATCGAGCTAGCGGGATTTACAATGAGCAGTTCTTC.

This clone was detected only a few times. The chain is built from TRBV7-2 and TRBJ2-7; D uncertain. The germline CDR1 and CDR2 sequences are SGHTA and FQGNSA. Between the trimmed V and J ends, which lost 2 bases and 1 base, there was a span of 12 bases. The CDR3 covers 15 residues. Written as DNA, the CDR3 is TGTGCCAGCAGCTTAAGTTGGGGTTCGTCCTACGAGCAGTACTTC. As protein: CASSLSWGSSYEQYF.

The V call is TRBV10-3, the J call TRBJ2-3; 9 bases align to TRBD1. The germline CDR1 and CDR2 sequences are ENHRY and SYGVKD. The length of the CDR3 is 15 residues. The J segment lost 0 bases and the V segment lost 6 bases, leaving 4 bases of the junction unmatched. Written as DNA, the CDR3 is TGTGCCATCAGGGGGACAGGGAGTAGCACAGATACGCAGTATTTT. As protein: CAIRGTGSSTDTQYF.

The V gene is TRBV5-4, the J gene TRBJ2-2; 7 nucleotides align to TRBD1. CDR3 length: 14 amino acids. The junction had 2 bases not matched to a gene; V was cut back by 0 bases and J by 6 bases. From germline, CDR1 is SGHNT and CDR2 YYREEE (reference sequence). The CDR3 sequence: CASSLEGASGELFF. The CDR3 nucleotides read TGTGCCAGCAGCTTGGAGGGGGCATCCGGGGAGCTGTTTTTT.

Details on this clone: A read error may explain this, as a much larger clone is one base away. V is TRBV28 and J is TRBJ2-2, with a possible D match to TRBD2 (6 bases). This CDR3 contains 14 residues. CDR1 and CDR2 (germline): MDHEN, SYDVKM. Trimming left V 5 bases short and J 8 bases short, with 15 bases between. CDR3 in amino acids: CASSHTSTSGELFF. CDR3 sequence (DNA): TGTGCCAGCAGTCATACTAGCACATCGGGGGAGCTGTTTTTT.

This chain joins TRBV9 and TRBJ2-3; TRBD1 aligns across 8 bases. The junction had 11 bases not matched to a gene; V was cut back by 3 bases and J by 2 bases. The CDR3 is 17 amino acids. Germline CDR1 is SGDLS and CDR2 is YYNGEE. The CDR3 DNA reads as TGTGCCAGCAGCGCTGGAGGCGGACAGGGAGTCACAGATACGCAGTATTTT. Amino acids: CASSAGGGQGVTDTQYF.

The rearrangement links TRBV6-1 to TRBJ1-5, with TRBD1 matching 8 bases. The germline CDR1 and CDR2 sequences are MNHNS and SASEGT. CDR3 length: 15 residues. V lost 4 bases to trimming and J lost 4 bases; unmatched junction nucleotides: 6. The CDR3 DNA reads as TGTGCCAGCAGTGGGAGGACAGGGTTAAATCAGCCCCAGCATTTT. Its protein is CASSGRTGLNQPQHF.

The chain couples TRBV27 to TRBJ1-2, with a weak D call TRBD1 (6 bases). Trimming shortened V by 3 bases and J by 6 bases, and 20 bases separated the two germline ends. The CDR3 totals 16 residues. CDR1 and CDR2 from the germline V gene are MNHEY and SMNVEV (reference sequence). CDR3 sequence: CASSFAGAPLIDGYTF. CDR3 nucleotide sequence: TGTGCCAGCAGTTTCGCGGGGGCTCCCTTGATTGATGGCTACACCTTC.

The CDR3 reads CSVGQDPYEQYF. The CDR3, as DNA: TGCAGCGTTGGACAGGATCCCTACGAGCAGTACTTC. V gene TRBV29-1 combines with J gene TRBJ2-7; D might be TRBD1 (6 bases). Germline V gene data show CDR1 as SQVTM and CDR2 as ANQGSEA. This CDR3 spans 12 amino acids. Trimming took 4 bases from V and 2 from J, leaving 9 bases between them.

The CDR3: CASSGRTSGVEQYF. CDR3 bases: TGTGCCAGCAGCGGACGGACTAGCGGGGTCGAGCAGTACTTC. The chain uses TRBV7-2 and TRBJ2-7; TRBD2 agrees at 12 bases. This CDR3 comprises 14 residues. The germline gives CDR1 SGHTA, CDR2 FQGNSA. J gave up 6 bases and V 5 bases, and 5 bases lay outside the gene matches.

CDR3 sequence: CASSRMNRGIGETQYF. The DNA for the CDR3 is TGTGCCAGCAGTCGTATGAACAGGGGCATCGGAGAGACCCAGTACTTC. The genes are TRBV28 and TRBJ2-5; TRBD1 matches at 7 bases. CDR3 length: 16 residues. Germline CDR1 reads MDHEN; CDR2 reads SYDVKM. J was trimmed by 4 bases and V by 5 bases; bases with no gene match: 13.

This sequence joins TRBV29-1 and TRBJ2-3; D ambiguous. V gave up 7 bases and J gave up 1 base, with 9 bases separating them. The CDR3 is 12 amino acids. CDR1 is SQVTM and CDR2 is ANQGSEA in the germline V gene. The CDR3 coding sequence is TGCAGCGGCCGAAGAGGCACAGATACGCAGTATTTT. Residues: CSGRRGTDTQYF.

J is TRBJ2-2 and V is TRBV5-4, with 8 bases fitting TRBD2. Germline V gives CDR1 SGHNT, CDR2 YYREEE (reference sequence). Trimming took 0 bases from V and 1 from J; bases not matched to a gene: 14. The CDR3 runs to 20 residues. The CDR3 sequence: CASSLGAGTSPLGNTGELFF. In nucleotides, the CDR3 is TGTGCCAGCAGCTTGGGGGCCGGGACTAGTCCCCTGGGGAACACCGGGGAGCTGTTTTTT.

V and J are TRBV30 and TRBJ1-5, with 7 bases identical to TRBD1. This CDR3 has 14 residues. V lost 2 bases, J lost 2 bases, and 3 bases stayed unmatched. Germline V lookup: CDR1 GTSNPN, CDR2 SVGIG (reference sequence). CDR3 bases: TGTGCCTGGAGTTGGGGACAGCGCAATCAGCCCCAGCATTTT. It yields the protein CAWSWGQRNQPQHF.